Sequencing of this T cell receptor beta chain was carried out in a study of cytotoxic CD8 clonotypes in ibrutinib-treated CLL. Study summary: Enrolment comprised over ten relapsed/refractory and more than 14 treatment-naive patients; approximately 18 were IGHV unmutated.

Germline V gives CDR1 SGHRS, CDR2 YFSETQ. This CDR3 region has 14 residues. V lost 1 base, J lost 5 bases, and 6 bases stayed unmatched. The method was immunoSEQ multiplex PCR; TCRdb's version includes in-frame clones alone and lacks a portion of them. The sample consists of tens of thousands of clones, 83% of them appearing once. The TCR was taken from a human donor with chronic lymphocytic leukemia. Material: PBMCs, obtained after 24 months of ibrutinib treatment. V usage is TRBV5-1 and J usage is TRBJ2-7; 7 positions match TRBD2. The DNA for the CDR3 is TGCGCCAGCAGCTTGAGTGGGAGGGCCAACGAGCAGTACTTC. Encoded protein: CASSLSGRANEQYF.